Below are 13 T cell receptor beta chains sequenced from a single sample in a study of shared clonotypes between healthy human individuals. Method: immunoSEQ multiplex PCR; TCRdb's copy keeps in-frame clones and lacks some. The sample carries some 2,000,000 clones, approximately 96% recorded once. Material: naive CD4+ T cells sorted from blood. The subset is: CD45RA+ positively selected. The receptor source for this set is a man between 18 and 35 years old in good health.

DNA of the CDR3: TGTGCCAGCAGCTTAGGGCAGGGATCGAACACCGGGGAGCTGTTTTTT. This codes for CASSLGQGSNTGELFF. The genes are TRBV7-9 and TRBJ2-2; possible D gene TRBD1, 5 bases. Between the trimmed V and J ends, which lost 1 base and 0 bases, there was a span of 9 bases. The CDR3 has 16 residues. Germline V gives CDR1 SEHNR, CDR2 FQNEAQ (reference sequence). The complete variable domain, with remaining parts taken from reference TRBV7-9 and TRBJ2-2, reads DTGVSQNPRHKITKRGQNVTFRCDPISEHNRLYWYRQTLGQGPEFLTYFQNEAQLEKSRLLSDRFSAERPKGSFSTLEIQRTEQGDSAMYLCASSLGQGSNTGELFFGEGSRLTVL.

The chain carries TRBV30 and TRBJ2-5, with D perhaps matching TRBD2 (5 bases). This CDR3 comprises 15 residues. Per the germline V gene, CDR1 is GTSNPN and CDR2 is SVGIG (reference sequence). V lost 2 bases, J lost 4 bases, and 17 bases lay in between. CDR3 region: CAWSYSGGRGETQYF. CDR3 sequence (DNA): TGTGCCTGGAGTTACAGCGGAGGTCGGGGAGAGACCCAGTACTTC.

The chain has TRBV30 and TRBJ2-2; D gene ambiguous. The CDR3 sequence is 12 residues long. V gave up 5 bases and J gave up 6 bases, with 10 bases separating them. From germline, CDR1 is GTSNPN and CDR2 SVGIG (reference sequence). DNA of the CDR3: TGTGCCTGGGGAAGTGTGGCCGGGGAGCTGTTTTTT. Translated, it gives CAWGSVAGELFF.

The genes are TRBV5-1 and TRBJ2-2; 8 nucleotides match TRBD1. CDR1 and CDR2 (germline): SGHRS, YFSETQ. There are 16 residues in the CDR3. The trim removed 4 bases at V and 5 bases at J, leaving 10 bases unmatched. CDR3 bases: TGCGCCAGCAGCCTAAGCGTACAGGGGGTTACCGGGGAGCTGTTTTTT. Its protein product is CASSLSVQGVTGELFF.

This chain uses TRBV28 with TRBJ1-6; 7 nucleotides agree with TRBD1. The germline V gene encodes CDR1 MDHEN and CDR2 SYDVKM. V was clipped by 9 bases and J by 9 bases; unmatched bases: 11. CDR3 length: 14 amino acids. CDR3 bases: TGTGCCAGTACACCAGGGACAGTAGTTTCACCCCTCCACTTT. Amino acid sequence: CASTPGTVVSPLHF.

This sequence joins TRBV5-1 and TRBJ1-2, with 7 bases lining up with TRBD1. Trimming cost V 5 bases and J 4 bases; bases outside gene matches: 8. Germline loops: CDR1 SGHRS, CDR2 YFSETQ. This CDR3 has 14 amino acids. As DNA, the CDR3 is TGCGCCAGCAGGGAGGGACAGCCAAGCTATGGCTACACCTTC. This encodes CASREGQPSYGYTF.

The chain joins TRBV7-2 to TRBJ2-3, with D possibly being TRBD2 (6 bases). The CDR3 covers 13 residues. The germline CDR1 and CDR2 sequences are SGHTA and FQGNSA. Trimming removed 5 bases from V and 11 bases from J, with 17 bases in between. CDR3 in DNA: TGTGCCAGCAGCCCTGTAGCGGTCCGGGGGCAGTATTTT. Encoded protein: CASSPVAVRGQYF.

The chain has TRBV5-4 and TRBJ1-4; a possible D gene is TRBD1 (6 bases). V shed 1 base and J shed 5 bases, with 15 bases lying between them. The CDR3 totals 16 residues. Per the germline V gene, CDR1 is SGHNT and CDR2 is YYREEE (reference sequence). CDR3 protein: CASSLRGKGNNEKLFF. The CDR3 DNA reads as TGTGCCAGCAGCTTGAGGGGGAAAGGGAACAATGAAAAACTGTTTTTT.

The V and J genes are TRBV7-6 and TRBJ2-7; 11 nucleotides agree with TRBD2. Germline V CDR1 and CDR2: SGHVS, FNYEAQ. V gave up 4 bases and J gave up 7 bases; unmatched junction bases: 3. The CDR3 is 13 residues long. CDR3 region: CASSSRTSGEQYF. CDR3 DNA sequence: TGTGCCAGCAGCTCCCGGACTAGCGGGGAGCAGTACTTC.

This chain joins TRBV10-3 and TRBJ1-5, with D perhaps matching TRBD1 (5 bases). Germline V lookup: CDR1 ENHRY, CDR2 SYGVKD. V gave up 4 bases and J gave up 0 bases, with 10 bases separating them. The CDR3 spans 15 residues. The CDR3 nucleotides are TGTGCCATCAGTGTACAGGAAAATAGCAATCAGCCCCAGCATTTT. The encoded protein is CAISVQENSNQPQHF.

The chain has TRBV6-1 and TRBJ1-2; tentative D call: TRBD1 (6 bases). The length of the CDR3 is 15 residues. With 5 bases removed from V and 4 bases from J, the gap between germline ends came to 17 bases. CDR1 and CDR2 (germline): MNHNS, SASEGT. Written as DNA, the CDR3 is TGTGCCAGCAGTAGGGGGACCGCGATTTCCTATGGCTACACCTTC. As protein: CASSRGTAISYGYTF.

The chain employs TRBV18 and TRBJ2-1; D is perhaps TRBD2 (6 bases). The CDR3 length is 15 residues. The V gene's germline CDR1 is KGHSH and CDR2 LQKENI. V gave up 0 bases and J gave up 10 bases, with 16 bases separating them. The CDR3 sequence is CASSPPSLGGREQFF. CDR3 DNA: TGTGCCAGCTCACCACCGTCCCTCGGGGGTAGGGAGCAGTTCTTC.

This chain joins TRBV5-1 and TRBJ1-3; 9 bases are shared with TRBD1. The CDR3 loop spans 16 amino acids. Germline lookup yields CDR1 SGHRS and CDR2 YFSETQ. With 2 bases clipped from V and 4 bases from J, the junction kept 7 bases outside the gene matches. In DNA form, the CDR3 reads TGCGCCAGCAGCTTCGCGGGACAGGGTTCAGGAAACACCATATATTTT. Protein: CASSFAGQGSGNTIYF.